This passage covers 8 T cell receptor beta chains from one sample sequenced in a study of early T cells in non-severe SARS-CoV-2 infection. TCRdb used MiXCR to reprocess the 5' RACE reads, holding one entry per CDR3 protein. In the table there are tens of thousands of distinct CDR3 sequences, about 11% of which are singletons. This material consisted of whole blood, taken at baseline. These receptors were taken from an adult who was a healthcare worker with PCR-confirmed SARS-CoV-2 infection or an uninfected control (not recorded which).

This clonotype showed up just a few times. The gene calls are TRBV6-5 and TRBJ2-1, with 10 bases lining up with TRBD1. CDR1 MNHEY and CDR2 SVGAGI come from the germline V gene. Trimming cost V 2 bases and J 9 bases; bases outside gene matches: 4. The CDR3 consists of 14 residues. CDR3 amino acids: CASSYSWDRGEQFF. CDR3 bases: TGTGCCAGCAGTTACAGCTGGGACAGGGGTGAGCAGTTCTTC.

This rearrangement joins TRBV6-2 or TRBV6-3 to TRBJ1-3; no reliable D call. V was clipped by 0 bases and J by 0 bases, with 6 bases between them. CDR3 size: 15 residues. Germline CDR1 MNHEY, CDR2 SVGEGT. The DNA of the CDR3 is TGTGCCAGCAGTTACTCCTGGTCCTCTGGAAACACCATATATTTT. It is translated as CASSYSWSSGNTIYF.

This clonotype has a count of ten or more. The chain has TRBV9 and TRBJ2-3; 7 bases are shared with TRBD2. Per the germline V gene, CDR1 is SGDLS and CDR2 is YYNGEE. J gave up 6 bases and V 6 bases, and 10 bases lay outside the gene matches. The CDR3 sequence is 14 residues long. The CDR3 protein is CASNPAGVQDTQYF. DNA of the CDR3: TGTGCCAGCAACCCGGCGGGGGTGCAGGATACGCAGTATTTT.

CDR3 nucleotide sequence: TGTGCCAGCAGCTCCCAAGACAGGGTGGAGGGAGATACGCAGTATTTT. Its protein is CASSSQDRVEGDTQYF. The rearrangement links TRBV5-4 to TRBJ2-3; possibly TRBD1 for D (7 bases). The length of the CDR3 is 16 residues. Trimming pared 3 bases from V and 5 bases from J, leaving 19 bases between. Per germline, CDR1 SGHNT and CDR2 YYREEE (reference sequence).

This chain links TRBV7-3 with TRBJ2-3, with TRBD2 matching 8 bases. Trimming cost V 1 base and J 2 bases; bases outside gene matches: 11. This CDR3 comprises 18 residues. CDR1 is SGHTA, CDR2 FQGTGA, per germline. DNA for the CDR3: TGTGCCAGCAGCTTAAGTGGCCGAGCGGGGGCCGTCACAGATACGCAGTATTTT. It codes for CASSLSGRAGAVTDTQYF.

This clonotype was observed at least ten times. The rearrangement joins TRBV9 to TRBJ2-2; D remains ambiguous. Trimming removed 4 bases from V and 7 bases from J, with 17 bases in between. Germline CDR1 and CDR2: SGDLS and YYNGEE. This CDR3 is built from 15 residues. The CDR3 here is CASSPRLFRGGELFF. CDR3 bases: TGTGCCAGCAGCCCGCGACTGTTTCGCGGCGGGGAGCTGTTTTTT.

The table lists this clonotype with a few counts. V is TRBV5-4 and J is TRBJ2-1; no clear D. Deletions cut 0 bases from V and 7 bases from J, with 11 bases between. The CDR3 totals 14 residues. Germline CDR1 SGHNT, CDR2 YYREEE (reference sequence). CDR3 in amino acids: CASSLVGQTNEQFF. CDR3 bases: TGTGCCAGCAGCTTGGTTGGTCAAACGAATGAGCAGTTCTTC.

This clonotype was recorded many times. The chain has TRBV27 and TRBJ2-7; the match to TRBD1 covers 9 bases. This CDR3 contains 14 residues. V was clipped by 6 bases and J by 6 bases; unmatched bases: 9. CDR1 MNHEY and CDR2 SMNVEV come from the germline V gene (reference sequence). CDR3 region: CASRPQTGGIEQYF. As DNA, the CDR3 is TGTGCCAGCAGGCCTCAGACAGGGGGTATCGAGCAGTACTTC.